The entry that follows covers one TCR beta chain sequence. Synthetic inline TR CDR3 controls covering all V-J pairings were spiked into each PCR. Some clones are missing from TCRdb's copy, which holds only in-frame ones; the method was immunoSEQ multiplex PCR. The sample holds more than 30,000 clones, approximately 90% seen once. The data stem from a study of multiple sclerosis patients with progressive multifocal leukoencephalopathy. The time point was: time of PML onset. Germline V gives CDR1 MGHRA, CDR2 YSYEKL. The V and J ends lost 2 bases and 3 bases respectively, with 8 bases between them. The CDR3 has 13 amino acids.

This chain uses TRBV4-1 with TRBJ2-7; D is ambiguous. This sequence was found in a woman between 40 and 50 years old with progressive multifocal leukoencephalopathy. Here the sequenced sample was PBMCs, taken from a patient treated with natalizumab. The CDR3 region is CASSQSNNYEQYF. CDR3 in DNA: TGCGCCAGCAGCCAATCGAATAACTACGAGCAGTACTTC.